Below, 20 T cell receptor beta chains from the same sample are listed, as sequenced in a study of neurological immune-mediated disorders. In TCRdb, the 5' RACE reads were re-called with MiXCR into one record per CDR3 protein. The sample yields more than 13,000 distinct CDR3 sequences, about 6.8% seen once. Sequencing used CD8+ T cells from blood. The receptors originated from a woman between 35 and 50 years old in good health.

Ten or more counts support this clonotype. This chain joins TRBV4-1 and TRBJ1-6, with a possible D match to TRBD1 (5 bases). V was trimmed by 1 base and J by 1 base, leaving 8 bases between them. The CDR3 loop spans 16 amino acids. Germline assignment: CDR1 MGHRA and CDR2 YSYEKL. The CDR3 DNA follows: TGCGCCAGCAGCCAAGGGGGGGGGTCCTATAATTCACCCCTCCACTTT. Translated: CASSQGGGSYNSPLHF.

This clonotype showed up many times. This chain connects TRBV2 to TRBJ1-5, with 7 bases lining up with TRBD1. With V trimmed by 6 bases and J by 7 bases, 6 bases remained unmatched. Germline V gene data show CDR1 as SNHLY and CDR2 as FYNNEI. This CDR3 has 13 amino acids. CDR3 loop: CASRTGVGQPQHF. In DNA, the CDR3 is TGTGCCAGCAGAACAGGGGTGGGGCAGCCCCAGCATTTT.

This clonotype was recorded at least ten times. The CDR3 region is CASSEVGVLENYGYTF. In nucleotides, the CDR3 is TGTGCCAGCAGTGAAGTTGGAGTCCTAGAAAACTATGGCTACACCTTC. The chain uses TRBV25-1 and TRBJ1-2; D call uncertain. CDR1 is MGHDK, CDR2 SYGVNS, per germline. The CDR3 totals 16 residues. With 2 bases removed from V and 2 bases from J, the gap between germline ends came to 15 bases.

Ten or more counts support this clonotype. The chain uses TRBV20-1 and TRBJ2-7, with a weak D call TRBD1 (6 bases). The CDR3 loop spans 15 amino acids. Trimming pared 0 bases from V and 2 bases from J, leaving 14 bases between. CDR1 is DFQATT and CDR2 is SNEGSKA in the germline V gene (reference sequence). CDR3 sequence (DNA): TGCAGTGCTAGAGACGGGACACTCGGCACCTACGAGCAGTACTTC. Amino acid sequence: CSARDGTLGTYEQYF.

This clonotype showed up many times. The chain employs TRBV27 and TRBJ2-3; D is possibly TRBD2 (6 bases). Germline assignment: CDR1 MNHEY and CDR2 SMNVEV (reference sequence). The CDR3 has 13 amino acids. Trimming shortened V by 2 bases and J by 8 bases, and 11 bases separated the two germline ends. CDR3 nucleotide sequence: TGTGCCAGCAGTTTAACGGGACTCGGTACGCAGTATTTT. Translating it yields CASSLTGLGTQYF.

This clonotype has at least ten counts. The rearrangement uses TRBV29-1 and TRBJ1-1; 7 positions match TRBD1. The CDR3 extends over 12 amino acids. Germline V gene sequence: CDR1 SQVTM, CDR2 ANQGSEA. V was pared by 7 bases and J by 4 bases, with 6 bases of the junction left unmatched. The CDR3 DNA follows: TGCAGCGCCCGACAGGGAGGCACTGAAGCTTTCTTT. This gives the protein CSARQGGTEAFF.

This clonotype was seen repeatedly, ten times or more. V and J are TRBV15 and TRBJ1-1; 7 bases line up with TRBD1. V was pared by 0 bases and J by 3 bases, with 7 bases of the junction left unmatched. This CDR3 contains 16 residues. Germline values: CDR1 LNHNV, CDR2 YYDKDF (reference sequence). CDR3 DNA sequence: TGTGCCACCAGCAGAGATTCTACAGGGGCAGACACTGAAGCTTTCTTT. Translation gives CATSRDSTGADTEAFF.

The chain is built from TRBV10-2 and TRBJ2-2, with 7 bases that match TRBD1. CDR1 is WSHSY, CDR2 SAAADI, per germline. This CDR3 contains 17 residues. Trimming cost V 3 bases and J 0 bases; bases outside gene matches: 7. The CDR3: CASSDTVDRANTGELFF. The CDR3 nucleotides read TGCGCCAGCAGTGACACTGTTGACAGGGCGAACACCGGGGAGCTGTTTTTT.

Concerning this clonotype itself: The conserved closing phenylalanine or tryptophan is absent in this CDR3, likely reflecting a read error. It is unclear where the CDR3 begins or ends on the DNA, so no DNA is shown, and the CDR3 is as TCRdb lists it. This chain joins TRBV23-1 and TRBJ2-4; the table gives TRBD2 as D, unverified against the DNA. TRBV23-1 is an open reading frame whose function is uncertain. Ends included, the CDR3 has 12 residues. The CDR3 sequence is CASSQVESPPED.

The chain joins TRBV28 to TRBJ2-7; D unresolved. V lost 8 bases to trimming and J lost 3 bases, with 11 bases between them. This CDR3 comprises 12 residues. Germline CDR1 is MDHEN and CDR2 is SYDVKM. This CDR3 is CASGNIDYEQYF. The DNA of the CDR3 is TGTGCCAGCGGAAATATCGACTACGAGCAGTACTTC.

The chain is built from TRBV19 and TRBJ2-5; D call uncertain. The CDR3 loop spans 14 amino acids. V was trimmed by 1 base and J by 4 bases, leaving 10 bases between them. The germline V gene has CDR1 LNHDA and CDR2 SQIVND (reference sequence). CDR3 bases: TGTGCCAGTAGTATAGTGCCCGGACGAGAGACCCAGTACTTC. Its translation: CASSIVPGRETQYF.

In its sample, this clonotype was seen many times. One junction end does not reproduce the germline sequence, and a read error may be involved. The chain carries TRBV20-1 and TRBJ2-7; D is possibly TRBD1 (7 bases). Germline CDR1 and CDR2: DFQATT and SNEGSKA (reference sequence). The CDR3 sequence is 14 residues long. The chain's CDR3 is CSARGGQEGYEQYF. The DNA for the CDR3 is TGCAGTGCAAGAGGCGGACAGGAGGGGTACGAGCAGTACTTC.

This clonotype has a count of ten or more. The chain combines TRBV20-1 with TRBJ2-7, with D hard to call. The CDR3 covers 13 residues. The germline V gene has CDR1 DFQATT and CDR2 SNEGSKA (reference sequence). The V gene lost 2 bases and the J gene lost 4 bases, with 12 bases spanning the gap. CDR3 nucleotide sequence: TGCAGTGCTAGAAAATTGGATGCTTACGAGCAGTACTTC. As protein: CSARKLDAYEQYF.

This clonotype was recorded many times. The rearrangement joins TRBV9 to TRBJ2-2; a possible D gene is TRBD2 (7 bases). The CDR3 sequence is 15 residues long. Germline values: CDR1 SGDLS, CDR2 YYNGEE. Trimming left V 2 bases short and J 1 base short, with 9 bases between. CDR3 amino acids: CASSVGGLNTGELFF. CDR3 nucleotides: TGTGCCAGCAGCGTGGGGGGGCTGAACACCGGGGAGCTGTTTTTT.

J is TRBJ2-3 and V is TRBV24-1; D remains unclear. Trimming cost V 1 base and J 2 bases, with 12 bases left between them. Germline CDR1 is KGHDR and CDR2 is SFDVKD. The CDR3 is 16 amino acids. The CDR3, as DNA: TGTGCCACCAGTGATTTAGGCGGTCCCCCCACAGATACGCAGTATTTT. Its translation is CATSDLGGPPTDTQYF.

In this sample, this clonotype turned up many times. The chain uses TRBV3-1 and TRBJ1-6, with 10 bases that match TRBD1. After removal of 1 base from V and 7 bases from J, the junction contained 4 bases not matched to a gene. Germline V gene lookup returns CDR1 LGHDT and CDR2 YNNKEL (reference sequence). The CDR3 length is 16 residues. CDR3 DNA: TGTGCCAGCAGCCAAGTACCGACAGGGGGCAATTCACCCCTCCACTTT. Translating it yields CASSQVPTGGNSPLHF.

This clonotype was counted between two and nine times. The J gene is TRBJ2-3, the V gene TRBV15; 8 bases agree with TRBD1. This CDR3 spans 17 amino acids. The V segment lost 1 base and the J segment 2 bases; nucleotides outside the gene matches: 8. The V gene's germline CDR1 is LNHNV and CDR2 YYDKDF (reference sequence). CDR3 sequence (DNA): TGTGCCACCAGCAGAGTTTCAGGGGGCGGTAACACAGATACGCAGTATTTT. As protein: CATSRVSGGGNTDTQYF.

This clonotype was recorded at least ten times. This chain connects TRBV28 to TRBJ2-5; D is uncertain. Trimming took off 7 bases at V and 2 bases at J, with 14 bases between the two ends. This CDR3 region has 14 residues. Germline CDR1 is MDHEN and CDR2 is SYDVKM. CDR3 protein: CASTRPIKQETQYF. The CDR3 bases are TGTGCCAGCACCAGGCCAATTAAACAAGAGACCCAGTACTTC.

This clonotype has at least ten counts. The rearrangement uses TRBV5-6 and TRBJ2-1; D is ambiguous. V was cut by 4 bases and J by 3 bases, with 5 bases left in between. This CDR3 contains 12 residues. From germline, CDR1 is SGHDT and CDR2 YYEEEE. The CDR3 spells CASSQDYNEQFF. CDR3 bases: TGTGCCAGCAGCCAAGACTACAATGAGCAGTTCTTC.

This clonotype was found many times. The chain combines TRBV7-9 with TRBJ2-7; D gene ambiguous. Germline V gene data show CDR1 as SEHNR and CDR2 as FQNEAQ (reference sequence). The CDR3 runs 11 residues. The V end was cut by 5 bases, the J end by 7 bases, with 9 bases between. The CDR3 loop is CASSVGGEQYF. CDR3 DNA: TGTGCCAGCAGCGTGGGTGGTGAGCAGTACTTC.